Given below is one T cell receptor beta chain in context. This specimen comes from a study of lymphopenia after photon versus proton radiotherapy. Produced via immunoSEQ multiplex PCR; TCRdb's table is partial and in-frame only. The sample holds 70,000 to 95,000 clones, around four fifths seen once. The CDR3 has 14 residues. Germline values: CDR1 SGHVS, CDR2 FQNEAQ. Trimming removed 5 bases from V and 8 bases from J; junction bases left unmatched: 8. This rearrangement joins TRBV7-8 to TRBJ1-2, with 10 bases lining up with TRBD1. The sample consisted of peripheral blood, taken from a patient treated with proton-based radiotherapy. The sequence was obtained from a man aged 60 to 69 with pancreatic cancer. CDR3 amino acids: CASSPRQGAGGYTF. Written as DNA, the CDR3 is TGTGCCAGCAGCCCTAGACAGGGGGCAGGGGGCTACACCTTC.